This TCR beta chain was retrieved from a study of tumor and adjacent non-tumor tissue in lung cancer. RNA was extracted from bulk tissue without any cell sorting. Distant lung tissue was collected more than 3 cm away from the tumor edge. Three rounds of nested PCR, following a modified ARM-PCR protocol, produced the TCRbeta library. MiXCR was run by TCRdb on the multiplex PCR reads, yielding one entry per CDR3 protein. The repertoire has tens of thousands of distinct CDR3 sequences, around 59% of them found once; the top ten carry approximately 30%. This clonotype was observed a handful of times. This clone may be a read error of a much larger clone one base away. The TCR sequence derives from a woman between 65 and 79 years old with non-small cell lung cancer. Sequencing was done on a sample of distant non-tumor lung tissue.

The chain's CDR3 is CATAASPNSPLHF. Here the CDR3 DNA reads TGTGCCACTGCTGCTTCGCCGAATTCACCCCTCCACTTT. This chain links TRBV6-1 with TRBJ1-6; D not certain. Deletions cut 10 bases from V and 7 bases from J, with 14 bases between. Germline V gene sequence: CDR1 MNHNS, CDR2 SASEGT. This CDR3 spans 13 amino acids.